The source of this T cell receptor (beta chain) is a study of regulatory and conventional T cells in RAG deficiency. The overall study: Hypomorphic RAG mutations in CID or atypical SCID frequently accompany autoimmunity.

Study findings and constraints: Shannon entropy fell and Simpson indices rose in RAG-deficient patients. In Omenn syndrome, Treg and Tconv repertoires overlapped >75%. Other subsets showed approximately 10-fold reductions, but Treg unique TCR beta sequences fell approximately 90-fold in these patients.

Worth noting for this clone: Its antigen remains unidentified.

Conventional CD4+ T cells were sorted from blood as CD25-low CD127-high cells. Only in-frame clones appear in the TCRdb table, and some are missing; sequencing was by immunoSEQ multiplex PCR. The sample records 7,000 to 9,500 clones, around 95% being singletons. Sequencing input: CD4+ effector T cells sorted from blood. This clonotype originated in a human donor with RAG deficiency presenting as severe combined immunodeficiency.

The CDR3 DNA reads as TGTGCCAGCAGCTTAGCGCGCTCTGCGGGTGGCTACACCTTC. Residues: CASSLARSAGGYTF. This rearrangement joins TRBV7-2 to TRBJ1-2; the D is unclear. V was shortened by 0 bases and J by 7 bases, with 12 bases between the two germline ends. Germline V lookup: CDR1 SGHTA, CDR2 FQGNSA. The CDR3 extends over 14 amino acids.